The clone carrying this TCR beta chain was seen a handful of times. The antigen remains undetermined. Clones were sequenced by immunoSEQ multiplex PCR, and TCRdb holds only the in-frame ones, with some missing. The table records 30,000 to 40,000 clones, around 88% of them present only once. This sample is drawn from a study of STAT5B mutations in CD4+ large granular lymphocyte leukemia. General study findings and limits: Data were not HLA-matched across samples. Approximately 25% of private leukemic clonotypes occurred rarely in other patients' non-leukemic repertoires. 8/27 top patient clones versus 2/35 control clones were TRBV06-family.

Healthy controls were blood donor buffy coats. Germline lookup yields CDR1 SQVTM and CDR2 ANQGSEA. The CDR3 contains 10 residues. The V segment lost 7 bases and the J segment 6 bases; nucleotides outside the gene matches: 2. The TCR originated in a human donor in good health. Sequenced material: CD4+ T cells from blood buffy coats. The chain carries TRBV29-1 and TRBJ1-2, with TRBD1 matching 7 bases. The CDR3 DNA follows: TGCAGCGGCGGGACAGATGGCTACACCTTC. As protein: CSGGTDGYTF.